These 16 T cell receptor beta chains were all obtained from the same sample, sequenced in a study of blood T cell repertoires in COVID-19. Clones were read by immunoSEQ multiplex PCR, and TCRdb kept only the in-frame ones, dropping some. In the table there are 24,000 or so clones, 86% of which are singletons. Sequencing was performed on peripheral blood. Receptor source: a human donor with acute or convalescent COVID-19. The donor label of this sample is uncertain.

CDR3 nucleotide sequence: TGCGCCAGCAGCTTGAACAGGGTTGCATCCTACGAGCAGTACTTC. Its translation: CASSLNRVASYEQYF. V is TRBV5-1 and J is TRBJ2-7, with a possible D match to TRBD1 (6 bases). This CDR3 has 15 amino acids. Germline lookup yields CDR1 SGHRS and CDR2 YFSETQ. V shed 1 base and J shed 1 base, with 12 bases lying between them.

This clone was seen just once. The CDR3 region has the DNA TGTGCCAGCAGCCAACCCACGGGACTAGCGGGAGAAACTGAGCAGTTCTTC. Its translation: CASSQPTGLAGETEQFF. The J gene is TRBJ2-1, the V gene TRBV3-1 (or the pseudogene TRBV3-2); TRBD2 matches at 14 bases. Germline V gene sequence: CDR1 LGHDT, CDR2 YNNKEL (reference sequence). The CDR3 extends over 17 amino acids. V lost 2 bases to trimming and J lost 9 bases; unmatched junction nucleotides: 9.

The chain carries TRBV7-9 and TRBJ2-7; tentatively, D is TRBD1 (6 bases). The V gene lost 7 bases and the J gene lost 5 bases, with 21 bases spanning the gap. The CDR3 totals 15 residues. The germline gives CDR1 SEHNR, CDR2 FQNEAQ (reference sequence). The CDR3: CASTDMGALTHEQYF. In nucleotides, the CDR3 is TGTGCCAGCACCGATATGGGGGCACTTACCCACGAGCAGTACTTC. Full variable domain (outside the CDR3, taken from reference TRBV7-9 and TRBJ2-7): DTGVSQNPRHKITKRGQNVTFRCDPISEHNRLYWYRQTLGQGPEFLTYFQNEAQLEKSRLLSDRFSAERPKGSFSTLEIQRTEQGDSAMYLCASTDMGALTHEQYFGPGTRLTVT.

The chain uses TRBV6-5 and TRBJ2-4; D remains unclear. There are 13 residues in the CDR3. The V end lost 5 bases, the J end lost 0 bases, and 5 bases lay between the germline ends. Germline V lookup: CDR1 MNHEY, CDR2 SVGAGI. CDR3 in DNA: TGTGCCAGCAGTCCGTTAGCCAAAAACATTCAGTACTTC. Protein: CASSPLAKNIQYF.

With regard to this clone: A read error may account for a junction end that differs from germline. The chain uses TRBV11-2 and TRBJ2-5; perhaps TRBD1 as D (5 bases). The CDR3 contains 18 residues. Germline loops: CDR1 SGHAT, CDR2 FQNNGV. CDR3 DNA: TGTGCCAGCAGCCTAGACTCCTATGCGACAGCAAATCAAGAGACCCAGTACTTC. This gives the protein CASSLDSYATANQETQYF.

This chain links TRBV27 with TRBJ2-7, with 8 bases lining up with TRBD1. Trimming cost V 2 bases and J 6 bases; bases outside gene matches: 6. The CDR3 has 14 residues. Germline V CDR1 and CDR2: MNHEY, SMNVEV (reference sequence). CDR3 region: CASSLDRGLGEQYF. In nucleotides, the CDR3 is TGTGCCAGCAGTTTAGACAGGGGCCTGGGCGAGCAGTACTTC.

The chain couples TRBV5-6 to TRBJ2-7; 7 nucleotides line up with TRBD1. This CDR3 is built from 13 residues. From germline, CDR1 is SGHDT and CDR2 YYEEEE. V lost 3 bases, J lost 4 bases, and 4 bases stayed unmatched. The CDR3 reads CASSSTGRYEQYF. The CDR3 DNA sequence: TGTGCCAGCAGCTCGACAGGGAGATACGAGCAGTACTTC.

The chain carries TRBV6-2 or TRBV6-3 and TRBJ2-2, with 7 bases fitting TRBD1. V dropped 6 bases and J dropped 2; count of bases not matched to a gene: 12. Germline V gene lookup returns CDR1 MNHEY and CDR2 SVGEGT. This CDR3 contains 17 residues. The DNA for the CDR3 is TGTGCCAGCAGCACTCCTCCCGGGACAGTTAACACCGGGGAGCTGTTTTTT. Its translation: CASSTPPGTVNTGELFF.

The chain couples TRBV19 to TRBJ1-2; weak D call: TRBD1 (6 bases). Trimming shortened V by 5 bases and J by 8 bases, and 18 bases separated the two germline ends. The CDR3 runs 14 residues. CDR1 and CDR2 from the germline V gene are LNHDA and SQIVND (reference sequence). The CDR3 protein is CASSFSRGPYGYTF. The DNA of the CDR3 is TGTGCCAGTAGTTTCTCCAGGGGACCCTACGGCTACACCTTC.

In this sample, this clone turned up once. The V and J genes are TRBV5-1 and TRBJ2-1, with 10 bases identical to TRBD2. Germline-derived CDR1 and CDR2 are SGHRS and YFSETQ. This CDR3 has 14 amino acids. J lost 7 bases, V lost 4 bases, and 5 bases had no gene match. The CDR3 is CASSLQTSGNEQFF. DNA of the CDR3: TGCGCCAGCAGCCTCCAGACTAGCGGGAATGAGCAGTTCTTC.

This clone was picked up one time. The chain employs TRBV3-1 (or the pseudogene TRBV3-2) and TRBJ2-7; maybe TRBD2 (5 bases). Trimming stripped 0 bases from V and 0 bases from J, with 9 bases between. CDR3 length: 15 residues. Per the germline V gene, CDR1 is LGHDT and CDR2 is YNNKEL (reference sequence). This CDR3 is CASSQDSGYSYEQYF. The CDR3 DNA follows: TGTGCCAGCAGCCAAGATTCGGGATACTCCTACGAGCAGTACTTC.

This chain joins TRBV10-3 and TRBJ1-5; D possibly corresponds to TRBD1 (6 bases). The CDR3 is 13 residues long. With 4 bases removed from V and 4 bases from J, the gap between germline ends came to 8 bases. Germline CDR1 reads ENHRY; CDR2 reads SYGVKD. The CDR3 here is CAISVGGNQPQHF. The CDR3 DNA sequence: TGTGCCATCAGTGTAGGGGGTAATCAGCCCCAGCATTTT.

V is TRBV16 and J is TRBJ2-1; 8 bases fit TRBD1. V lost 6 bases, J lost 9 bases, and 4 bases stayed unmatched. The CDR3 is 12 residues long. Germline V gene data show CDR1 as KGHSY and CDR2 as FQNENV. The CDR3 loop is CASRTGVGEQFF. The CDR3 region has the DNA TGTGCCAGCAGGACAGGGGTGGGTGAGCAGTTCTTC.

V and J are TRBV7-9 and TRBJ2-5, with 7 bases fitting TRBD2. V lost 4 bases and J lost 4; bases outside the gene matches: 6. CDR3 length: 14 amino acids. Germline V gene lookup returns CDR1 SEHNR and CDR2 FQNEAQ (reference sequence). Here the CDR3 reads CASSSVGGVETQYF. The CDR3 DNA is TGTGCCAGCAGCTCCGTTGGGGGGGTAGAGACCCAGTACTTC.

The rearrangement joins TRBV14 to TRBJ2-7; 13 bases match TRBD2. The trim removed 4 bases at V and 2 bases at J, leaving 2 bases unmatched. The CDR3 extends over 15 amino acids. CDR1 SGHDN and CDR2 FVKESK come from the germline V gene. The CDR3 loop reads CASSPGLAGAYEQYF. Here the CDR3 DNA reads TGTGCCAGCAGCCCCGGACTAGCGGGGGCCTACGAGCAGTACTTC. Drawing the rest from reference TRBV14 and TRBJ2-7, the complete variable domain is EAGVTQFPSHSVIEKGQTVTLRCDPISGHDNLYWYRRVMGKEIKFLLHFVKESKQDESGMPNNRFLAERTGGTYSTLKVQPAELEDSGVYFCASSPGLAGAYEQYFGPGTRLTVT.

This clone was counted a single time. This chain connects TRBV29-1 to TRBJ2-1; 8 bases fit TRBD1. After removal of 8 bases from V and 0 bases from J, the junction contained 6 bases not matched to a gene. The germline gives CDR1 SQVTM, CDR2 ANQGSEA. The CDR3 sequence is 14 residues long. CDR3 DNA sequence: TGCAGCACCTCCACAGGGGGCTCCTACAATGAGCAGTTCTTC. Amino acid sequence: CSTSTGGSYNEQFF.